This is a list of T cell receptor beta chains from one sample in a study of OX40 agonist ivuxolimab in advanced cancers. Generated by immunoSEQ multiplex PCR, the TCRdb table keeps only in-frame clones and is missing some. The table shows tens of thousands of clones, with about 84% occurring only once. The source was CD4+ or CD8+ T cells sorted from blood, collected in a trial of the OX40 agonist ivuxolimab. Receptors originate from an adult with an advanced solid tumor such as melanoma, head and neck, liver or kidney cancer. Both conserved end residues are part of each CDR3. The D gene is left open where the match is weak. Size is omitted from some rows. Given values are once, few, many or a class for expanded clones.

v_call	clone_size	d_call	j_call	cdr3_nt	cdr3_aa
TRBV4-3	-	-	TRBJ1-1	TGCGCCAGCAGCCAGTCACCCAGGGGATTGAACACTGAAGCTTTCTTT	CASSQSPRGLNTEAFF
TRBV5-1	few	TRBD1	TRBJ1-2	TGCGCCAGCAGCCCGGGACAGGGCTACTATGGCTACACCTTC	CASSPGQGYYGYTF
TRBV4-2	-	-	TRBJ2-6	TGTGCCAGCAGCCGCATCTACAGCGATTCTGGGGCCAACGTCCTGACTTTC	CASSRIYSDSGANVLTF
TRBV7-3	once	-	TRBJ2-1	TGTGCCAGCAGCTTATCCGTGGCCTCCTTTTACAATGAGCAGTTCTTC	CASSLSVASFYNEQFF
TRBV5-6	-	-	TRBJ2-7	TGTGCCAGCAGCTTGGGTAGCGACGAGCAGTACTTC	CASSLGSDEQYF
TRBV28	-	-	TRBJ1-3	TGTGCCAGCAGTTTGGCAGATAAAGTATCGGGAAACACCATATATTTT	CASSLADKVSGNTIYF
TRBV5-1	-	-	TRBJ1-2	TGCGCCAGCAGGCTACCAGGGGCTGGGGACTATGGCTACACCTTC	CASRLPGAGDYGYTF
TRBV19	-	-	TRBJ2-1	TGTGCCAGTAGTAATTACAATGAGCAGTTCTTC	CASSNYNEQFF
TRBV14	once	TRBD2	TRBJ2-6	TGTGCCAGCAGCCAAATCAGGCGGGAGAGCTCTGGGGCCAACGTCCTGACTTTC	CASSQIRRESSGANVLTF
TRBV25-1	-	-	TRBJ2-7	TGTGCCAGCAGCCTTGCGGGACAGCCGAGCTCCTACGAGCAGTACTTC	CASSLAGQPSSYEQYF
TRBV27	-	-	TRBJ2-2	TGTGCCAGCAGTTTCACGAACACCGGGGAGCTGTTTTTT	CASSFTNTGELFF
TRBV28	-	-	TRBJ1-5	TGTGCCAGCAGTTTCAGTAAGGCAGAGAATCAGCCCCAGCATTTT	CASSFSKAENQPQHF
TRBV7-6	-	TRBD2	TRBJ2-5	TGTGCCAGCAGCTTAGCGGCTAGCGGGATACAAGAGACCCAGTACTTC	CASSLAASGIQETQYF
TRBV30	-	-	TRBJ2-3	TGTGCCTGGAGCCCTAGCACAGATACGCAGTATTTT	CAWSPSTDTQYF
TRBV30	-	TRBD1	TRBJ1-5	TGTGCCTGGAGCCCGGACAGGGGGCCGGGTCAGCCCCAGCATTTT	CAWSPDRGPGQPQHF
TRBV27	-	TRBD1	TRBJ2-2	TGTGCCAGTAGAGGGGGCCCCGGGGAGCTGTTTTTT	CASRGGPGELFF
TRBV27	-	TRBD1	TRBJ2-7	TGTGCCAGCAGTTCCACTCCGACAGGGAATGGTTACGAGCAGTACTTC	CASSSTPTGNGYEQYF
TRBV18	-	TRBD1	TRBJ1-1	TGTGCCAGCTCGGAGACAGGGGGCACTGAAGCTTTCTTT	CASSETGGTEAFF